The clone carrying this T cell receptor beta chain showed up many times. In TCRdb, the 5' RACE reads were re-called with MiXCR into one record per CDR3 protein. The sample lists 55,000 to 75,000 distinct CDR3 sequences; over 4% were seen once. The data are from a study of neurological immune-mediated disorders. V lost 0 bases and J lost 3, with 8 bases in between. CDR3 size: 14 residues. Germline V gene lookup returns CDR1 DFQATT and CDR2 SNEGSKA (reference sequence). The receptor comes from a human donor with multiple sclerosis. The donor label of this sample is uncertain. The sequencing input was PBMCs. V gene TRBV20-1 combines with J gene TRBJ1-4; D not certain. CDR3 residues: CSARDPRPNEKLFF. CDR3 in DNA: TGCAGTGCTAGAGACCCCCGTCCTAATGAAAAACTGTTTTTT.